Listed below are T cell receptor beta chains from one sample, sequenced in a study of shared clonotypes between healthy human individuals. Using immunoSEQ multiplex PCR, the repertoire was profiled, and TCRdb retains in-frame clones only, with some absent. The sample lists some 1.5 million clones, under 99% occurring once. The material sequenced was naive CD4+ T cells sorted from blood. The receptors here all came from a man in his thirties or forties in good health. CDR3s include the opening cysteine and the closing phenylalanine or tryptophan. D genes are given only for firm matches. Size values are once, few and many counts, or a class for expanded clones, and some rows have none.

J | D | size | V | CDR3 | DNA
TRBJ1-1 | TRBD1 | . | TRBV2 | CATPGAGGEDTEAFF | TGTGCCACCCCAGGGGCAGGGGGGGAGGACACTGAAGCTTTCTTT
TRBJ2-3 | . | . | TRBV5-4 | CASSPRLKGDTQYF | TGTGCCAGCAGCCCACGTCTGAAGGGAGATACGCAGTATTTT
TRBJ2-7 | TRBD2 | . | TRBV5-1 | CASSHGTSGAYEQYF | TGCGCCAGCAGCCACGGGACTAGCGGAGCGTACGAGCAGTACTTC
TRBJ1-4 | TRBD1 | once | TRBV30 | CAWMRTGEVKLFF | TGTGCCTGGATGAGGACAGGGGAGGTAAAACTGTTTTTT
TRBJ2-2 | . | . | TRBV29-1 | CGGGTTNTGELFF | TGCGGAGGGGGGACAACGAACACCGGGGAGCTGTTTTTT
TRBJ2-7 | . | once | TRBV9 | CASGRLAGGIYEQYF | TGTGCCAGCGGCCGGCTGGCGGGTGGAATCTACGAGCAGTACTTC
TRBJ2-7 | . | . | TRBV11-2 | CASRRTDQMYEQYF | TGTGCCAGCAGGAGGACGGATCAAATGTACGAGCAGTACTTC
TRBJ2-3 | . | . | TRBV11-2 | CASSSRGWGGPTDTQYF | TGTGCCAGCAGCTCCCGGGGTTGGGGAGGCCCCACAGATACGCAGTATTTT
TRBJ1-1 | . | once | TRBV7-2 | CASSLVPGANTEAFF | TGTGCCAGCAGCTTAGTCCCAGGGGCAAACACTGAAGCTTTCTTT
TRBJ2-7 | TRBD2 | . | TRBV28 | CASTLFGRAGVLSSEQYF | TGTGCCAGCACCCTTTTCGGGAGGGCGGGAGTCTTGTCGTCCGAGCAGTACTTC
TRBJ2-2 | . | . | TRBV11-2 | CASSLEGFNTGELFF | TGTGCCAGCAGCTTAGAAGGCTTTAACACCGGGGAGCTGTTTTTT
TRBJ2-7 | . | . | TRBV5-4 | CASSRGTATYEQYF | TGTGCCAGCAGCCGAGGCACAGCCACCTACGAGCAGTACTTC
TRBJ2-1 | . | . | TRBV14 | CASSQNLSYEQFF | TGTGCCAGCAGCCAAAACCTCAGCTATGAGCAGTTCTTC
TRBJ1-1 | . | . | TRBV19 | CASSIEKGGGEDTEAFF | TGTGCCAGTAGTATCGAGAAGGGGGGCGGTGAGGACACTGAAGCTTTCTTT
TRBJ2-7 | . | . | TRBV2 | CASSTRDIRDEQYF | TGTGCCAGCTCCACCCGGGACATACGCGACGAGCAGTACTTC
TRBJ2-3 | TRBD2 | . | TRBV4-3 | CASSQDPPSGSLGTDTQYF | TGCGCCAGCAGCCAAGATCCCCCTAGCGGGAGTTTGGGCACAGATACGCAGTATTTT
TRBJ2-7 | . | . | TRBV28 | CASSSISPSKDEQYF | TGTGCCAGCAGTTCTATATCCCCTTCTAAGGACGAGCAGTACTTC
TRBJ1-4 | . | . | TRBV7-6 | CASSRGWGEKLFF | TGTGCCAGCAGCCGGGGCTGGGGGGAAAAACTGTTTTTT
TRBJ1-1 | TRBD1 | . | TRBV27 | CASSLSVGQGYMNTEAFF | TGTGCCAGCAGTTTATCTGTAGGACAGGGGTACATGAACACTGAAGCTTTCTTT
TRBJ2-7 | . | once | TRBV14 | CASSQVIGYEQYF | TGTGCCAGCAGCCAAGTGATTGGCTACGAGCAGTACTTC
TRBJ1-4 | . | . | TRBV2 | CASSGGGGTGEKLFF | TGTGCCAGCAGTGGGGGCGGGGGGACCGGTGAAAAACTGTTTTTT
TRBJ2-7 | . | . | TRBV6-5 | CASKGRSDGHEQYF | TGTGCCAGCAAAGGACGTTCTGACGGGCACGAGCAGTACTTC